The clone carrying this T cell receptor (beta chain) came up a few times. Its antigen is as yet unknown. The sample is drawn from a study of T cell repertoires in cytomegalovirus infection. Study context: In public TCR beta signatures, there were indications of both CMV infection and matching HLA type.

One entry per CDR3 protein, called by TCRdb with MiXCR from the reads. Here the sample spans about 320,000 distinct CDR3 sequences, more than 9% being singletons. After removal of 4 bases from V and 3 bases from J, the junction contained 4 bases not matched to a gene. The germline gives CDR1 SQVTM, CDR2 ANQGSEA. This CDR3 comprises 14 residues. Overall study findings and caveats: The ex vivo response showed dominance by HLA-C-restricted CMV-specific TCR beta clonotypes. Carriers of CMV and the relevant HLA type were discriminated by public TCR beta frequency.

The sequenced sample was PBMCs. The receptor comes from a human donor in good health (CMV status not recorded). Some clones in this sample may be carry-over from other donors' samples. The chain couples TRBV29-1 to TRBJ2-1; TRBD1 matches 9 bases. In DNA form, the CDR3 reads TGCAGCGTTGGGACAGGGGAAAACTACAATGAGCAGTTCTTC. This encodes CSVGTGENYNEQFF.